This T cell receptor beta chain was recorded in a study of technical replicates of blood from a handful of donors. Losses at the gene ends were 4 bases for V and 5 bases for J; bases not matched to a gene: 7. The CDR3 is 14 amino acids. CDR1 is ENHRY and CDR2 is SYGVKD in the germline V gene. Sequencing used immunoSEQ multiplex PCR; TCRdb keeps in-frame clones, though not all of them. The table includes tens of thousands of clones, more than 90% detected once. Specimen: T cells isolated from PBMCs. The chain recombines TRBV10-3 with TRBJ1-2, with 7 nucleotides matching TRBD1. The source of this sequence is a human donor in good health. Some clones in this sample may be carry-over from other donors' samples. CDR3 residues: CAISGQGKLYGYTF. For the CDR3, the DNA is TGTGCCATCAGTGGACAGGGCAAACTTTATGGCTACACCTTC.